This is a list of T cell receptor beta chains from one sample in a study of technical replicates of blood from several donors. Sequencing was performed with immunoSEQ multiplex PCR; in TCRdb, only in-frame clones are kept and a portion is missing. This sample has about 85,000 clones, with roughly 94% found just once. The specimen sequenced was T cells isolated from PBMCs. These receptors came from a human donor in good health. The CDR3 runs from the conserved cysteine through the conserved F or W. The D gene is left open where the match is weak. Clone size is given for some rows only: seen once, a few or many times, or a class if the clone is expanded.

CDR3aa: CASTRTGGATNEKLFF; CDR3nt: TGCGCCAGCACCCGGACAGGGGGCGCAACTAATGAAAAACTGTTTTTT; v_gene: TRBV5-1; d_gene: TRBD1; j_gene: TRBJ1-4; abundance: .
CDR3aa: CASSVIGGLVHQTQYF; CDR3nt: TGTGCCAGCAGTGTCATCGGGGGGCTTGTTCATCAGACCCAGTACTTC; v_gene: TRBV2; d_gene: .; j_gene: TRBJ2-5; abundance: .
CDR3aa: CASSQDSSTLQFF; CDR3nt: TGTGCCAGCAGCCAAGATTCGAGCACCCTCCAGTTCTTC; v_gene: TRBV4-2; d_gene: .; j_gene: TRBJ2-1; abundance: .
CDR3aa: CASSREGGYLYGYTF; CDR3nt: TGTGCCAGCAGCCGGGAGGGGGGGTACCTCTATGGCTACACCTTC; v_gene: TRBV27; d_gene: .; j_gene: TRBJ1-2; abundance: once
CDR3aa: CASSGPGHVGYGYTF; CDR3nt: TGTGCCAGCAGCGGACCGGGACATGTGGGCTATGGCTACACCTTC; v_gene: TRBV9; d_gene: .; j_gene: TRBJ1-2; abundance: .
CDR3aa: CAARVQNTEAFF; CDR3nt: TGTGCCGCCCGGGTACAGAACACTGAAGCTTTCTTT; v_gene: TRBV28; d_gene: .; j_gene: TRBJ1-1; abundance: .
CDR3aa: CASSRTGGHTEAFF; CDR3nt: TGTGCCAGCAGTCGCACAGGGGGCCACACTGAAGCTTTCTTT; v_gene: TRBV27; d_gene: TRBD1; j_gene: TRBJ1-1; abundance: .
CDR3aa: CASSQEGLSGVF; CDR3nt: TGCGCCAGCAGCCAAGAAGGGCTTTCCGGGGTGTTC; v_gene: TRBV4-1; d_gene: .; j_gene: TRBJ1-2; abundance: .
CDR3aa: CASSFGQGGTDTEAFF; CDR3nt: TGTGCCAGCAGTTTTGGACAGGGAGGGACGGACACTGAAGCTTTCTTT; v_gene: TRBV2; d_gene: TRBD1; j_gene: TRBJ1-1; abundance: .
CDR3aa: CASSTGSVLGYTF; CDR3nt: TGTGCCAGTTCGACAGGGTCGGTCCTCGGCTACACCTTC; v_gene: TRBV19; d_gene: TRBD1; j_gene: TRBJ1-2; abundance: once
CDR3aa: CASSAGTGSSYEQYF; CDR3nt: TGTGCCAGCAGCGCCGGGACAGGGAGCTCCTACGAGCAGTACTTC; v_gene: TRBV7-8; d_gene: TRBD1; j_gene: TRBJ2-7; abundance: .
CDR3aa: CASSLAGGYGYTF; CDR3nt: TGTGCCAGCAGCTTGGCAGGGGGCTATGGCTACACCTTC; v_gene: TRBV5-4; d_gene: TRBD1; j_gene: TRBJ1-2; abundance: .
CDR3aa: CASGLVPTGQGSTEAFF; CDR3nt: TGTGCTAGTGGTTTGGTACCCACAGGGCAGGGGAGCACTGAAGCTTTCTTT; v_gene: TRBV12-5; d_gene: .; j_gene: TRBJ1-1; abundance: .
CDR3aa: CASSLYPIPGQGTGELFF; CDR3nt: TGTGCCAGCAGCTTATATCCCATTCCGGGACAGGGGACCGGGGAGCTGTTTTTT; v_gene: TRBV7-3; d_gene: TRBD1; j_gene: TRBJ2-2; abundance: .
CDR3aa: CASSPFGGGRADTQYF; CDR3nt: TGTGCCAGCAGCCCCTTCGGGGGGGGAAGGGCAGATACGCAGTATTTT; v_gene: TRBV5-6; d_gene: TRBD2; j_gene: TRBJ2-3; abundance: once
CDR3aa: CASPWSGITYTF; CDR3nt: TGTGCCAGCCCCTGGTCGGGGATTACCTACACCTTC; v_gene: TRBV2; d_gene: .; j_gene: TRBJ1-2; abundance: .
CDR3aa: CASSYSSGANVLTF; CDR3nt: TGTGCCAGCAGCTACTCCTCTGGGGCCAACGTCCTGACTTTC; v_gene: TRBV7-9; d_gene: .; j_gene: TRBJ2-6; abundance: .
CDR3aa: CASSAGQGPGGYTF; CDR3nt: TGTGCCAGCAGTGCCGGACAGGGGCCGGGAGGCTACACCTTC; v_gene: TRBV27; d_gene: TRBD1; j_gene: TRBJ1-2; abundance: .
CDR3aa: CASSEQGASSYEQYF; CDR3nt: TGCGCCAGCAGTGAGCAGGGGGCGAGCTCCTACGAGCAGTACTTC; v_gene: TRBV10-1; d_gene: TRBD1; j_gene: TRBJ2-7; abundance: .
CDR3aa: CASSGTGNEKLFF; CDR3nt: TGTGCCAGCAGTGGGACAGGGAATGAAAAACTGTTTTTT; v_gene: TRBV2; d_gene: TRBD1; j_gene: TRBJ1-4; abundance: .
CDR3aa: CASSRTTGTLLVGANEKLFF; CDR3nt: TGCGCCAGCAGCCGCACGACAGGGACCCTCCTCGTCGGGGCTAATGAAAAACTGTTTTTT; v_gene: TRBV4-1; d_gene: TRBD1; j_gene: TRBJ1-4; abundance: .
CDR3aa: CASSVVAQGIMNTEAFF; CDR3nt: TGTGCCAGCAGCGTAGTAGCACAGGGGATTATGAACACTGAAGCTTTCTTT; v_gene: TRBV9; d_gene: TRBD1; j_gene: TRBJ1-1; abundance: once